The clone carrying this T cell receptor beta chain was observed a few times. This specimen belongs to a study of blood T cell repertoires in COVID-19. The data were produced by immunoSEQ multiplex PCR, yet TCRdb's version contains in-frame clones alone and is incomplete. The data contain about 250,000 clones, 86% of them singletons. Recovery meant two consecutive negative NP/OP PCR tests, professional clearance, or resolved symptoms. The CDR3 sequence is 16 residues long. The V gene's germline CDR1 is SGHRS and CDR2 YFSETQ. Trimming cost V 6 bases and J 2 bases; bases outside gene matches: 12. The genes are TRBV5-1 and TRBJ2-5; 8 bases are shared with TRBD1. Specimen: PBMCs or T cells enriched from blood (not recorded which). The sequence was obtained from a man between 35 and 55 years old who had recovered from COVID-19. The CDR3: CASTSLPQGAQETQYF. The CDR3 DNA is TGCGCCAGCACCTCTTTACCCCAGGGGGCACAAGAGACCCAGTACTTC.